A single sample gave rise to the 5 T cell receptor beta chains below, sequenced in a study of blood T cell repertoires in COVID-19 (dated by TCRdb to the early 2020s). The library was made by the immunoSEQ multiplex PCR assay. The immuneACCESS repertoire file appears here via TCRdb, limited to in-frame rearrangements. These files lack a portion of the clones; in checked studies, under half of the deficit traces to unresolved V genes, and the cause of the others is not known. Recorded for this sample are about 380,000 clones; about 85% of them occurred a single time. About 3.6% of the sample is in the top ten clones. Sequenced: peripheral blood. The receptors here all came from a woman under 30 with acute or convalescent COVID-19.

The rearrangement uses TRBV19 and TRBJ2-3; 9 positions match TRBD2. Germline trimming cut 5 bases from V and 3 bases from J; bases unmatched to any gene: 9. The CDR3 sequence is 16 residues long. CDR1 is LNHDA, CDR2 SQIVND, per germline (reference sequence). DNA of the CDR3: TGTGCCAGTAGTGTCCCTGGCGGGAGGGGGACAGATACGCAGTATTTT. As protein: CASSVPGGRGTDTQYF.

The V call is TRBV19, the J call TRBJ1-2; 11 nucleotides align to TRBD1. Germline assignment: CDR1 LNHDA and CDR2 SQIVND (reference sequence). CDR3 size: 16 residues. V was pared by 5 bases and J by 7 bases, with 12 bases of the junction left unmatched. The CDR3 DNA is TGTGCCAGTAGTCACGGACAGGGGGCGCCCCGGGGTGGCTACACCTTC. Translation gives CASSHGQGAPRGGYTF.

The genes are TRBV29-1 and TRBJ1-1, with 8 nucleotides matching TRBD1. CDR1 SQVTM and CDR2 ANQGSEA come from the germline V gene. The CDR3 length is 13 residues. V lost 7 bases to trimming and J lost 6 bases; unmatched junction nucleotides: 10. The CDR3, as DNA: TGCAGCGCTCCTGGACAGGGAGTCTCTGAAGCTTTCTTT. Protein sequence: CSAPGQGVSEAFF.

The rearrangement uses TRBV12-3 or TRBV12-4 and TRBJ2-1, with unresolved D. The V end was cut by 4 bases, the J end by 8 bases, with 12 bases between. This CDR3 comprises 13 residues. CDR3 nucleotides: TGTGCCAGCAGTTCGGGTCCGATCGATGAGCAGTTCTTC. Translating gives CASSSGPIDEQFF.

Worth noting for this clone: Other DNA sequences from this sample encode an identical CDR3 as well. The rearrangement links TRBV5-8 to TRBJ2-5, with TRBD1 as a possible D gene (6 bases). The V and J ends lost 1 base and 2 bases respectively, with 9 bases between them. This CDR3 region has 14 residues. Germline lookup yields CDR1 SGHTS and CDR2 YDEGEE. The CDR3 sequence is CASSLFRGQETQYF. The CDR3 DNA follows: TGTGCCAGCAGCTTGTTCAGGGGTCAAGAGACCCAGTACTTC.